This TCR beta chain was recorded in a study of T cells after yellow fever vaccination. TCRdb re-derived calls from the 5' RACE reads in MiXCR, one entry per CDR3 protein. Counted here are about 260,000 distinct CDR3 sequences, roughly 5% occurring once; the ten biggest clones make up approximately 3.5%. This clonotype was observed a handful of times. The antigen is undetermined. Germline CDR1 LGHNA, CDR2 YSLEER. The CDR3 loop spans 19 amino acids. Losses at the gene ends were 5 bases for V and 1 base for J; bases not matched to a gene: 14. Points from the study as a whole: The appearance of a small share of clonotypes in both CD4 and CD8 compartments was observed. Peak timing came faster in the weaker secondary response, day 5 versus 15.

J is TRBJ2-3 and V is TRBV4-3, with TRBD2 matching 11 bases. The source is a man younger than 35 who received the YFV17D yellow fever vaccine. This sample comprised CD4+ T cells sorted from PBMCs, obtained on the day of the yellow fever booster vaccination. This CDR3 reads CASSKLLAGALVGTDTQYF. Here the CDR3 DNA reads TGCGCCAGCAGCAAACTACTAGCGGGGGCCCTCGTCGGCACAGATACGCAGTATTTT.